A selection of T cell receptor beta chains follows, all from one sample in a study of T cells after yellow fever vaccination. TCRdb analysed the 5' RACE reads with MiXCR anew, one entry per CDR3 protein. The sample contains 450,000 to 550,000 distinct CDR3 sequences, 15% to 20% of which appear only once. The sequencing here drew on PBMCs, taken 15 days after the yellow fever booster vaccination. The receptors were sampled from a man aged 25-40 years who received the YFV17D yellow fever vaccine. Each CDR3 is given without its conserved first and last residue. D genes are given only for firm matches. Rows may omit the clone size; those that give it use once, few, many or a size class.

V gene,clone size,D gene,CDR3 protein
TRBV5-1,.,.,ASSPRPVRSSYNEQF
TRBV7-7,.,.,ASSLGHDNEQF
TRBV7-9,.,.,ASSLAGAEEQF
TRBV28,once,TRBD1,ASSRAPGTGGNEQY
TRBV7-2,few,.,ASSLDRLDYEQY
TRBV6-1,.,TRBD2,ASTTGLAGAGELF
TRBV27,once,.,ASSLRPLIGEAF
TRBV20-1,.,.,SARDGHEYQETQY
TRBV20-1,few,TRBD2,SARPLAGYNEQF
TRBV6-2/TRBV6-3,few,TRBD2,ASGLAGLHTDTQY
TRBV7-2,.,.,ASSLIRTSTDTQY
TRBV29-1,.,.,SVEVIRAAETQY